This TCR beta chain was found in a study of blood T cells in healthy people across ages (dated by TCRdb to the mid-2010s). Describing the broader study: In model experiments, roughly one uniquely barcoded TCR beta cDNA molecule per two T cells was captured by template switching. The study measured age-related changes in TCR beta repertoire diversity using deep sequencing normalized with unique cDNA molecular identifiers. Four age groups were formed from the donors: young (average approximately 15 years), middle-aged (approximately 39), aged (62) and long-lived (roughly 81). To avoid experimental bias, donors of different ages were distributed randomly across sequencing lanes. For two donors (one aged 18 to 30 and one aged 80 or older), the study analyzed two additional independent replicas of 1 million unique cDNA reads from the same blood draw. Overall study outcomes, separate from this receptor: The long-lived group showed more naive CD4+ T cells, fewer expanded clones and increased TCR diversity than the aged group, suggesting age selection. Estimates of total diversity based on one million sequenced T cells were regarded as lower bounds and as underestimates. There was a strong correlation between observed TCR beta diversity and the percentage of naive T cells measured by flow cytometry. Because the CMV infection status of the donors was unknown, age-related changes in expanded clonotypes may potentially have been confounded. As age increased, observed TCR beta diversity per million T cells dropped in a roughly linear way, and a significant reduction was already evident by age approximately 40. Conclusive comparison of naive and antigen-experienced compartments was prevented by the profiling of bulk unsorted PBMCs.

Remarks on this clonotype: It has no known antigen specificity. The record has no base qualities; no much larger clone is one base away.

The CDR3 holds 14 amino acids from the cysteine to the phenylalanine. Left in the record is the CDR3 DNA by itself, 42 bases read in frame from the first base. CDR1 and CDR2, per the germline V gene (reference sequence), are DFQATT and SNEGSKA. For this chain, trimming is 0 bases at the V end and 5 bases at the J end, and the number of junction bases without a gene match is 3. Systemically healthy Caucasian individuals from Russia, over 30 in total and aged roughly 6 to 95 years, were included as donors. Each donor gave ten milliliters of peripheral blood, drawn into EDTA-treated Vacutainer tubes. Ficoll-Paque density-gradient centrifugation was used to isolate PBMCs, with at least 7 million obtained per sample. Trizol reagent was used to extract total RNA from the PBMCs, yielding at least 6 micrograms per sample. The percentages of naive CD45RAhigh/CD27high T cells were determined by flow cytometry on a PBMC aliquot from every donor.

Library generation was performed with 5' RACE. Data came from an Illumina HiSeq 2500. A second PCR of about 6 to 11 cycles was performed with a sample-barcoded 5' primer and a J-beta primer mix. A unique molecular identifier was introduced onto each TCR beta cDNA molecule by a template-switch 5' adaptor carrying 12 random nucleotides. Each sample yielded at least 3 million CDR3-containing paired-end reads. First-strand cDNA synthesis was performed from all RNA using the Mint cDNA synthesis kit, with priming by a TRBC-specific oligonucleotide. Following uracil-DNA glycosylase treatment, all cDNA underwent a first 18-cycle PCR with the universal primers M1SS and BC2_uni_R. As for how the authors treated the data: For normalization, 1 million high-quality reads, each with a distinct molecular identifier, were randomly selected from each sample. Reads sharing molecular identifiers were discarded rather than binned into consensus sequences. CDR3 identification, clonotype clustering and error correction used MiTCR with a Q25 quality threshold and the strictest error-elimination algorithm. A nonparametric unseen species model with Euler transformation was used to estimate lower-bound total TCR beta diversity. TCRdb cleaned the public reads at Q25 with fastp, built clones with MiXCR and kept in-frame beta chains. Rows are unified per CDR3 protein, each entry keeping the most common DNA and genes. The V and J calls shown here were made by TCRdb, not taken from the authors' results. This sample gives 1.5 million to 2 million distinct CDR3 sequences in total; roughly 52% of them show up just once. Around 2.1% of the sample is held by the ten biggest clonotypes.

The sequencing sample was made of blood. This receptor was taken from a woman in her thirties or forties in good health. Here the chain combines TRBV20-1 and TRBJ2-5; 10 of the junction bases match TRBD2. DNA sequence: TGCAGTGCTAGAGATCATAGCGGGGGGGAGACCCAGTACTTC. Its amino acids are CSARDHSGGETQYF.